The 17 T cell receptor beta chains listed next were all sequenced from one sample in a study of spatial heterogeneity in lung cancer. Time point defined: sample taken at primary tumor resection. Material for sequencing was whole RNA from tumor, nontumor lung or frozen PBMC, left unsorted. TCRdb used MiXCR to reprocess the 5' RACE reads, holding one entry per CDR3 protein. The table records a few thousand distinct CDR3 sequences, roughly 13% of them present only once. The sample in question was PBMCs, obtained at surgery. These receptors came from a male donor with early-stage non-small cell lung cancer.

This rearrangement joins TRBV4-3 to TRBJ2-1, with 10 bases identical to TRBD2. The V gene's germline CDR1 is LGHNA and CDR2 YSLEER. The V gene end was trimmed by 5 bases and the J gene end by 8 bases; junction bases not matched to a gene: 9. The CDR3 is 15 residues long. CDR3: CASSNSGGSWDEQFF. In DNA form, the CDR3 reads TGCGCCAGCAGCAATAGCGGGGGGTCCTGGGATGAGCAGTTCTTC.

This clonotype has more than one count but fewer than ten. This sequence joins TRBV7-9 and TRBJ1-4, with D uncertain. The germline V gene has CDR1 SEHNR and CDR2 FQNEAQ (reference sequence). CDR3 length: 14 residues. V lost 3 bases to trimming and J lost 6 bases, with 11 bases between them. Written as DNA, the CDR3 is TGTGCCAGCAGCTTCGCAGAAGAGGATGAAAAACTGTTTTTT. Translated: CASSFAEEDEKLFF.

The sample holds many counts of this clonotype. The chain carries TRBV20-1 and TRBJ2-5; TRBD2 agrees at 10 bases. The CDR3 has 15 residues. J lost 5 bases, V lost 3 bases, and 9 bases had no gene match. Germline V CDR1 and CDR2: DFQATT, SNEGSKA (reference sequence). CDR3 sequence reads: CSARKGLAGVETQYF. As DNA, the CDR3 is TGCAGTGCTAGGAAAGGCCTAGCGGGAGTTGAGACCCAGTACTTC.

This clonotype turned up a few times. This chain links TRBV7-9 with TRBJ1-2, with D unclear. Germline CDR1 reads SEHNR; CDR2 reads FQNEAQ (reference sequence). V gave up 2 bases and J gave up 1 base, with 8 bases separating them. The CDR3 is 14 residues long. The CDR3, as DNA: TGTGCCAGCAGCTTAATGCAGAATAACTATGGCTACACCTTC. Residues: CASSLMQNNYGYTF.

This clonotype is labeled medium-sized. This chain uses TRBV7-9 with TRBJ2-4, with 8 bases lining up with TRBD1. The CDR3 spans 13 residues. Trimming at V came to 5 bases and at J to 9 bases, leaving 6 bases not matched to a gene. Per the germline V gene, CDR1 is SEHNR and CDR2 is FQNEAQ (reference sequence). The CDR3 loop is CASSNQQGGIQYF. CDR3 nucleotides: TGTGCCAGCAGCAACCAACAGGGGGGCATTCAGTACTTC.

This clonotype was recorded only once. V and J are TRBV13 and TRBJ1-1, with D unresolved. The CDR3 consists of 13 residues. Deletions cut 1 base from V and 5 bases from J, with 8 bases between. Germline lookup yields CDR1 PRHDT and CDR2 FYEKMQ (reference sequence). The CDR3 coding sequence is TGTGCCAGCAGCTTAGAACGGGGTACTGAAGCTTTCTTT. Translating gives CASSLERGTEAFF.

This chain links TRBV6-5 with TRBJ2-7; the D gene could be TRBD1 or TRBD2 (5 bases each). The CDR3 has 13 amino acids. The germline V and J ends were trimmed by 6 bases and 6 bases, with 15 bases remaining between them. Germline V CDR1 and CDR2: MNHEY, SVGAGI. This CDR3 reads CASSYGTALEQYF. The DNA of the CDR3 is TGTGCCAGCAGCTATGGGACGGCCCTCGAGCAGTACTTC.

By sample share, this clonotype is medium-sized. This chain links TRBV27 with TRBJ2-7; TRBD2 matches 11 bases. The CDR3 extends over 16 amino acids. Looked up from germline, CDR1 is MNHEY and CDR2 is SMNVEV (reference sequence). V lost 3 bases to trimming and J lost 4 bases; unmatched junction nucleotides: 8. CDR3 bases: TGTGCCAGCAGTTTTTACGGACTAGCGGGTGGGTACGAGCAGTACTTC. Translated: CASSFYGLAGGYEQYF.

This clonotype has ten or more counts. J is TRBJ1-2 and V is TRBV3-1; D unresolved. The CDR3 totals 15 residues. The V end lost 4 bases, the J end lost 4 bases, and 16 bases lay between the germline ends. CDR1 is LGHDT and CDR2 is YNNKEL in the germline V gene (reference sequence). DNA of the CDR3: TGTGCCAGCAGCCCCCCGCGTGACGGGCCCTATGGCTACACCTTC. The encoded protein is CASSPPRDGPYGYTF.

The gene calls are TRBV29-1 and TRBJ2-7, with D perhaps TRBD1 or TRBD2 (5 bases each). The CDR3 has 11 residues. Between the trimmed V and J ends, which lost 7 bases and 3 bases, there was a span of 10 bases. Germline lookup yields CDR1 SQVTM and CDR2 ANQGSEA. The DNA for the CDR3 is TGCAGCGGGGGGTGGGACTACGAGCAGTACTTC. Protein: CSGGWDYEQYF.

This clonotype was picked up many times. V and J are TRBV12-5 and TRBJ1-5; TRBD1 agrees at 8 bases. Germline V CDR1 and CDR2: LGHNT, FRNRAP. The CDR3 is 14 amino acids. V lost 3 bases, J lost 4 bases, and 2 bases stayed unmatched. The CDR3 loop reads CASGFRGRNQPQHF. CDR3 sequence (DNA): TGTGCTAGTGGTTTCAGGGGGCGGAATCAGCCCCAGCATTTT.

This clonotype came up a few times. The chain carries TRBV7-8 and TRBJ2-1; TRBD1 might be the D (6 bases). The CDR3 runs 13 residues. CDR1 and CDR2 from the germline V gene are SGHVS and FQNEAQ. V lost 5 bases to trimming and J lost 4 bases, with 9 bases between them. CDR3 residues: CASSPQGYNEQFF. The CDR3 DNA sequence: TGTGCCAGCAGCCCACAGGGTTACAATGAGCAGTTCTTC.

The chain couples TRBV7-6 to TRBJ2-1, with TRBD2 identical over 10 bases. The J segment lost 8 bases and the V segment lost 1 base, leaving 5 bases of the junction unmatched. The germline gives CDR1 SGHVS, CDR2 FNYEAQ. This CDR3 region has 15 residues. The CDR3 reads CASSLVASGSYEQFF. The CDR3 coding sequence is TGTGCCAGCAGCTTAGTGGCTAGCGGGAGCTATGAGCAGTTCTTC. Full variable domain (rest looked up from reference TRBV7-6 and TRBJ2-1): GAGVSQSPRYKVTKRGQDVALRCDPISGHVSLYWYRQALGQGPEFLTYFNYEAQQDKSGLPNDRFSAERPEGSISTLTIQRTEQRDSAMYRCASSLVASGSYEQFFGPGTRLTVL.

This clonotype showed up many times. An end of the junction does not agree with germline; a read error may underlie this. J is TRBJ2-1 and V is TRBV5-6; 9 bases are a match to TRBD2. The germline CDR1 and CDR2 sequences are SGHDT and YYEEEE. There are 12 residues in the CDR3. CDR3 amino acids: CASSRAGREGLF. For the CDR3, the DNA is TGTGCCAGCAGCAGGGCCGGGCGGGAGGGCCTCTTC.

The chain joins TRBV6-5 to TRBJ1-6; a weak D match, TRBD1 (6 bases). This CDR3 spans 15 amino acids. From germline, CDR1 is MNHEY and CDR2 SVGAGI. V lost 3 bases and J lost 10, with 16 bases in between. The CDR3 sequence is CASSYEVRGDSPLHF. In DNA form, the CDR3 reads TGTGCCAGCAGTTATGAAGTCAGGGGAGACTCACCCCTCCACTTT.

Ten or more counts support this clonotype. The V and J genes are TRBV7-3 and TRBJ1-1; D not resolved. Germline V lookup: CDR1 SGHTA, CDR2 FQGTGA. Trimming shortened V by 5 bases and J by 1 base, and 14 bases separated the two germline ends. The CDR3 sequence is 15 residues long. CDR3 sequence reads: CASSALPGKNTEAFF. CDR3 nucleotide sequence: TGTGCCAGCAGCGCCCTACCGGGGAAGAACACTGAAGCTTTCTTT.

This clonotype is large (0.1 to 1%) in the sample. DNA of the CDR3: TGTGCCAGTAGTTTTAATAGCAATCAGCCCCAGCATTTT. Protein sequence: CASSFNSNQPQHF. The chain carries TRBV19 and TRBJ1-5, with D hard to call. Trimming stripped 5 bases from V and 0 bases from J, with 5 bases between. The CDR3 covers 13 residues. Germline V gene data show CDR1 as LNHDA and CDR2 as SQIVND (reference sequence).